This T cell receptor beta chain was sequenced for a study of vaccination effects on CD4 cells after COVID-19. Culture proceeded for 10 days, and CD4+ T cells were then isolated. In the case of this clone: The antigen is unknown.

Libraries were prepared by immunoSEQ multiplex PCR; TCRdb keeps only in-frame clonotypes and omits some of them. Among around 30,000 clones listed, about 70% were seen once. The CDR3 consists of 15 residues. Germline V gene data show CDR1 as MGHDK and CDR2 as SYGVNS. J lost 3 bases, V lost 4 bases, and 8 bases had no gene match. Regarding the study as a whole: There was only 1 of 255 vaccine-induced clones in healthy vaccinees that cross-reacted with common cold coronaviruses. Few convalescent patients were studied, and early post-infection samples were lacking.

The chain has TRBV25-1 and TRBJ1-2; 7 bases line up with TRBD1. Sequenced here: CD4+ T cells from PBMCs cultured without peptide, sampled before COVID-19 vaccination. The sequence derives from a human donor who received a COVID-19 vaccine. The CDR3 protein is CASSGGTATHYGYTF. The CDR3 DNA reads as TGTGCCAGCAGTGGAGGGACAGCCACACACTATGGCTACACCTTC.